The rows below give T cell receptor beta chains drawn from one sample of a study of blood T cells in healthy people across ages. TCRdb analysed the 5' RACE reads with MiXCR anew, one entry per CDR3 protein. The table lists 780,000 or so distinct CDR3 sequences, approximately 55% of them singletons. Sequencing was done on a sample of blood. Receptor source: a man older than 75 in good health. CDR3s include the opening cysteine and the closing phenylalanine or tryptophan. D genes are given only for firm matches. The size field is filled for only some rows; it gives once, few, many or a size class.

D: TRBD1; V: TRBV9; length: 17; size: -; J: TRBJ2-1; CDR3: CASSPRQGPGGHNEQFF; DNA: TGTGCCAGCAGCCCCCGACAGGGGCCAGGGGGCCACAATGAGCAGTTCTTC
D: -; V: TRBV4-1; length: 14; size: -; J: TRBJ1-2; CDR3: CASSQVWGVDGYTF; DNA: TGCGCCAGCAGCCAAGTCTGGGGGGTGGACGGCTACACCTTC
D: -; V: TRBV6-2/TRBV6-3; length: 14; size: few; J: TRBJ2-1; CDR3: CASSYTTGSNEQFF; DNA: TGTGCCAGCAGTTACACCACGGGCAGCAATGAGCAGTTCTTC
D: -; V: TRBV10-3; length: 15; size: few; J: TRBJ2-1; CDR3: CAISGTPSDYNEQFF; DNA: TGTGCCATCAGTGGGACTCCTTCGGACTACAATGAGCAGTTCTTC
D: TRBD2; V: TRBV29-1; length: 15; size: -; J: TRBJ2-3; CDR3: CSALCGRSYVDTQYF; DNA: TGCAGCGCTCTGTGCGGGAGGTCTTACGTAGATACGCAGTATTTT
D: -; V: TRBV12-3/TRBV12-4; length: 15; size: few; J: TRBJ1-6; CDR3: CASSLTGMSNSPLHF; DNA: TGTGCCAGCAGTTTAACGGGAATGAGTAACTCACCCCTCCACTTT
D: -; V: TRBV6-5; length: 16; size: once; J: TRBJ1-4; CDR3: CASSYSARRGSEKLFF; DNA: TGTGCCAGCAGTTACTCGGCACGGAGGGGTTCTGAAAAACTGTTTTTT
D: -; V: TRBV11-3; length: 14; size: -; J: TRBJ2-7; CDR3: CASSHRSSPYEQYF; DNA: TGTGCCAGCAGCCACAGGTCCTCACCCTACGAGCAGTACTTC
D: -; V: TRBV15; length: 16; size: few; J: TRBJ2-7; CDR3: CATSGLAGGGYNEQYF; DNA: TGTGCCACCAGCGGCCTAGCAGGGGGGGGTTACAATGAGCAGTACTTC
D: TRBD2; V: TRBV6-5; length: 14; size: -; J: TRBJ2-5; CDR3: CASRTSGRGETQYF; DNA: TGTGCCAGCAGGACTAGCGGGAGGGGAGAGACCCAGTACTTC